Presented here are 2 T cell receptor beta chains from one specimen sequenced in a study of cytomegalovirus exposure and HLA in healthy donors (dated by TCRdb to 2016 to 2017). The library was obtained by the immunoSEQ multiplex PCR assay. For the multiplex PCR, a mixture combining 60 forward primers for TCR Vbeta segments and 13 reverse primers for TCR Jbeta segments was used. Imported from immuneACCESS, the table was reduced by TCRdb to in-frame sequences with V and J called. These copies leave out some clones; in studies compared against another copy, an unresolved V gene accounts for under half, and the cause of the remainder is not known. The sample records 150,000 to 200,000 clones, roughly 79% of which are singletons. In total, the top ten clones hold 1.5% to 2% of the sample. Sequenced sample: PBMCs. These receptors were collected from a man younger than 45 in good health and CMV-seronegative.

The CDR3 region is CASSLGGISSYNEQFF. CDR3 in DNA: TGTGCCAGCAGTTTAGGGGGGATTAGCTCCTACAATGAGCAGTTCTTC. The chain recombines TRBV28 with TRBJ2-1; D may be TRBD2 (6 bases). Germline V gene sequence: CDR1 MDHEN, CDR2 SYDVKM. This CDR3 has 16 residues. V was pared by 2 bases and J by 0 bases, with 11 bases between.

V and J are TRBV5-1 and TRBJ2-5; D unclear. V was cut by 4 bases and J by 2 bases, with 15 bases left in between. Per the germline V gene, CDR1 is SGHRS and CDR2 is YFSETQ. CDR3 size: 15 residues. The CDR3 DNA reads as TGCGCCAGCAGCGCAGTGGTACTAAGTCAAGAGACCCAGTACTTC. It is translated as CASSAVVLSQETQYF.